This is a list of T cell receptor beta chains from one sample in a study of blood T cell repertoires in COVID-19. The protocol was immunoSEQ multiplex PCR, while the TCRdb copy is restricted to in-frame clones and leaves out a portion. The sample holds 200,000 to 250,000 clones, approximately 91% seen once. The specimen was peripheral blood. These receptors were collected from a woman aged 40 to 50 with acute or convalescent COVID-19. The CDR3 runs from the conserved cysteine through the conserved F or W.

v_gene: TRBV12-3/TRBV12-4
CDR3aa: CASGPGDYGYTF

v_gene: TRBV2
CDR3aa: CASSVLGGETEAFF

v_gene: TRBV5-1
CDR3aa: CASSSPGAGELFF

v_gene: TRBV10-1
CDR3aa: CASRGGPDNEQFF

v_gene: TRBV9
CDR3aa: CASSVEAGQGNSPLHF

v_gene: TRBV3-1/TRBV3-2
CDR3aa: CASSQEGQGDGYTF

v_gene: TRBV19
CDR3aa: CASLRSNYGYTF

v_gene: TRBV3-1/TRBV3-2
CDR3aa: CASSQEGQVNTEAFF

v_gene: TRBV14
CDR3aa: CASSQARSGILTNTEAFF

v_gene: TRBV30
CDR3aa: CAWIAGGRTGELFF

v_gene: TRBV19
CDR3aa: CASSIGQGSRGTNEKLFF

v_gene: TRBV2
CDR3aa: CASSEGEWGSEKLFF

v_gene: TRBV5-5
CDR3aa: CASSFYRSNTEAFF

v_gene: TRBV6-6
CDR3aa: CASSRLQGAVGANVLTF

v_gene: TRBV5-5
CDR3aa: CASSLLAGAYNEQFF

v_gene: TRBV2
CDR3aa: CAIGQSSNYGYTF

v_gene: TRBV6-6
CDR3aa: CAITTSSFTTGGGYTF

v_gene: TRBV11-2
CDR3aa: CASSLGLTGNTIYF

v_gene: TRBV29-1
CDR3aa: CSVDVGPQAYF

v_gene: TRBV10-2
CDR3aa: CASMNNRDTEAFF

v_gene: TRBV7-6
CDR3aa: CASSRNPPGGGYTEAFF

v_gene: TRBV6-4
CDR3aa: CASSDSDREGEKLFF

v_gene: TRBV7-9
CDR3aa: CASSLTGGGQPQHF

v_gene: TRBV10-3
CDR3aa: CAITRTTGEAGELFF

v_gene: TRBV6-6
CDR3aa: CASSGRERGIYGYTF

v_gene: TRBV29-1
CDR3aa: CSVEVRGGETQYF

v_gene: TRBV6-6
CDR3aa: CASSNGGGNTEAFF

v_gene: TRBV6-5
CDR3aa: CASSHTPDRGDIQYF

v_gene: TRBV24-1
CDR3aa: CATSDPPGQGFSNYGYTF

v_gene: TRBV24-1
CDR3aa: CATSARGRGKHF

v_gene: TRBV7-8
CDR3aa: CASSPNPGTVTQETQYF

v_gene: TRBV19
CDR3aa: CASSRPRRGDDTEAFF

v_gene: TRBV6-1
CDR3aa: CASSEYEGVGEKLFF

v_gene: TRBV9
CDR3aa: CASSASLVGATTEAFF

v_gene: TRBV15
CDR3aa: CATSRDSGGPYF

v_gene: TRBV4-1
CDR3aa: CASSQGVIRTGRAFF

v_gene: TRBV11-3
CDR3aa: CASSIRGGIPGELFF

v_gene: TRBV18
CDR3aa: CASSPPRTSNTEAFF

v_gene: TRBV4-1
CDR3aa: CASSQDRGEIGSPLHF

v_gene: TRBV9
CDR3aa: CASSVEGRNTIYF

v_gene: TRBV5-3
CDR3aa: CARSARTGGYTEAFF

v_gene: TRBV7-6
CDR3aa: CASSLAGTGVEKLFF